This T cell receptor beta chain originates from a study of response to subunit inactivated influenza vaccine. TCRdb fed the RT-PCR reads into MiXCR, producing one record per CDR3 protein. The sample holds about 540,000 distinct CDR3 sequences; approximately 22% are singletons and the top ten take 2.8%. The length of the CDR3 is 14 residues. V lost 1 base to trimming and J lost 7 bases; unmatched junction nucleotides: 2. Germline V gene data show CDR1 as SEHNR and CDR2 as FQNEAQ (reference sequence). In its sample, this clonotype was seen many times. The data also belong to a second study, concerning T cells expressing NK-cell markers. That source reports: With UMIs, 5'RACE template switching was used to make TCR beta cDNA. In the group of eight sequenced donors, seven were HCMV-seropositive and one was seronegative.

The gene calls are TRBV7-9 and TRBJ1-4; 8 bases match TRBD1. The receptor was isolated from a man over 45 who received an inactivated influenza vaccine. This specimen consisted of CD4+ T cells sorted from PBMCs, obtained 11 to 12 days after vaccination. CDR3 bases: TGTGCCAGCAGCTTAGGACAGGGGTTTGAAAAACTGTTTTTT. Translated, it gives CASSLGQGFEKLFF.